Reported below is one T cell receptor beta chain. As processed by the authors: The assay estimated nucleated cells by amplifying reference gene primers. The protocol was immunoSEQ multiplex PCR, while the TCRdb copy is restricted to in-frame clones and leaves out a portion. The V and J calls and clone size were taken over from that table, and D and trimming were inferred from the DNA. The repertoire holds 95,000 to 150,000 clones, about 87% seen once, with less than 30% in the top ten. The sample is drawn from a study of blood T cell repertoires in COVID-19. The wider study: The cDNA or gDNA used as material had been derived from T cells, B-cell-depleted T cells, or PBMCs.

V was pared by 2 bases and J by 6 bases, with 11 bases between. The CDR3 runs to 15 residues. Germline lookup yields CDR1 SGHTA and CDR2 FQGTGA. The sequence derives from a woman in her 70s with acute or convalescent COVID-19. The chain employs TRBV7-3 and TRBJ1-6; a weak D match, TRBD1 (5 bases). Sequenced: peripheral blood. This CDR3 reads CASSLVGGSNSPLHF. For the CDR3, the DNA is TGTGCCAGCAGCTTAGTTGGGGGGAGTAATTCACCCCTCCACTTT.